The 4 T cell receptor beta chains below come from one sample, sequenced in a study of shared clonotypes between healthy human individuals. The assay was immunoSEQ multiplex PCR, and TCRdb's table has in-frame clones only and misses some. The data contain 750,000 to 1,000,000 clones, roughly 92% of them seen just once; the ten biggest clones take up around 24%. Terminally differentiated effector memory CD45RA+ cells were excluded by CCR7 positive selection of CD45RO-negative cells. Sequencing was carried out using naive CD8+ T cells sorted from blood. The receptors were sampled from a man younger than 45 in good health.

The chain links TRBV7-9 to TRBJ2-5; 8 nucleotides agree with TRBD2. The length of the CDR3 is 16 residues. The germline V gene has CDR1 SEHNR and CDR2 FQNEAQ (reference sequence). The J segment lost 3 bases and the V segment lost 5 bases, leaving 11 bases of the junction unmatched. In DNA form, the CDR3 reads TGTGCCAGCAGCCCCATAGGTAGCGGGACCAAAGAGACCCAGTACTTC. Residues: CASSPIGSGTKETQYF.

The rearrangement joins TRBV9 to TRBJ1-1; 7 nucleotides match TRBD1. This CDR3 is built from 16 residues. CDR1 SGDLS and CDR2 YYNGEE come from the germline V gene. V was clipped by 3 bases and J by 0 bases; unmatched bases: 8. The CDR3 protein is CASSAPATGMNTEAFF. For the CDR3, the DNA is TGTGCCAGCAGCGCGCCCGCGACAGGGATGAACACTGAAGCTTTCTTT.

The J gene is TRBJ2-1, the V gene TRBV5-1; D remains ambiguous. CDR1 is SGHRS and CDR2 is YFSETQ in the germline V gene. The CDR3 totals 16 residues. With 3 bases removed from V and 2 bases from J, the gap between germline ends came to 15 bases. The DNA of the CDR3 is TGCGCCAGCAGCTCCCTTCCGAACCAGCCCTACAATGAGCAGTTCTTC. Its protein is CASSSLPNQPYNEQFF.

V usage is TRBV29-1 and J usage is TRBJ2-7; no clear D gene. V was shortened by 5 bases and J by 3 bases, with 14 bases between the two germline ends. Germline lookup yields CDR1 SQVTM and CDR2 ANQGSEA. The CDR3 contains 13 residues. CDR3: CSVFSSNLYEQYF. The DNA for the CDR3 is TGCAGCGTTTTTTCCTCCAATCTCTACGAGCAGTACTTC.